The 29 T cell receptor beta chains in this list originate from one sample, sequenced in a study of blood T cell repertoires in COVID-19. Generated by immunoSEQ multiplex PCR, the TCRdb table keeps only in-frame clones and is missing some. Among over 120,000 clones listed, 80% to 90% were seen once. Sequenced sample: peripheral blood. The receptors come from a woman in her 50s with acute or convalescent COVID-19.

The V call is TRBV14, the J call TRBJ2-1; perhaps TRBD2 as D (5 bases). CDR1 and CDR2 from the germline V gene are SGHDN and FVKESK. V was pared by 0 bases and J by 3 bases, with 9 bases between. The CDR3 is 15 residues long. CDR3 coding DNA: TGTGCCAGCAGCCAAGATCTCGACTACTACAATGAGCAGTTCTTC. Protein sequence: CASSQDLDYYNEQFF.

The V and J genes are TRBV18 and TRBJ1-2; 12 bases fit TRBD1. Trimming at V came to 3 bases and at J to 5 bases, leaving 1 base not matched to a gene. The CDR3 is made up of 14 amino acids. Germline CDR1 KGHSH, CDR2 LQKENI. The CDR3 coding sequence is TGTGCCAGCTCACCGGGACAGGGGGCTTATGGCTACACCTTC. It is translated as CASSPGQGAYGYTF.

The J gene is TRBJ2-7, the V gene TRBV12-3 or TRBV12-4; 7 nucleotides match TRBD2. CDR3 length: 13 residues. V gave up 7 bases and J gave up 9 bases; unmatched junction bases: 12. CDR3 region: CASTAGVLAGQYF. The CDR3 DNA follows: TGTGCCAGCACCGCGGGGGTTCTCGCGGGGCAGTACTTC.

The CDR3 region is CASSPLLLTGGTDTQYF. The CDR3 DNA is TGTGCCAGCTCACCTCTCCTCCTTACAGGGGGTACAGATACGCAGTATTTT. This sequence joins TRBV18 and TRBJ2-3; 8 bases are shared with TRBD1. J lost 3 bases, V lost 3 bases, and 11 bases had no gene match. Germline V gene lookup returns CDR1 KGHSH and CDR2 LQKENI. The CDR3 is made up of 17 amino acids.

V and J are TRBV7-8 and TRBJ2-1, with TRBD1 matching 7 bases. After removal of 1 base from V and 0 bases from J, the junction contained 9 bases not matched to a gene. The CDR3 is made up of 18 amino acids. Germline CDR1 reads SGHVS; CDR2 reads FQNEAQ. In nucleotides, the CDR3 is TGTGCCAGCAGCTTAGGGGAGACAGGGTTGACCTCCTACAATGAGCAGTTCTTC. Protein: CASSLGETGLTSYNEQFF.

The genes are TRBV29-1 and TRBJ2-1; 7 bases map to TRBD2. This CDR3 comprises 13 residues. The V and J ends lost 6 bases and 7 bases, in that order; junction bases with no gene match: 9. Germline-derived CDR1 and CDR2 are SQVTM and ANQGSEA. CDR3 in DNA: TGCAGCGTATCGGGAGGTCCCAGAAATGAGCAGTTCTTC. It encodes CSVSGGPRNEQFF.

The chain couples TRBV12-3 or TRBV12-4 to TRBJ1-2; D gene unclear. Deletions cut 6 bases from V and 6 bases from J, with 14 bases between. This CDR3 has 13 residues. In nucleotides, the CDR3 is TGTGCCAGCAGCCCGTGGGGAGAGGATGGCTACACCTTC. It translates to CASSPWGEDGYTF.

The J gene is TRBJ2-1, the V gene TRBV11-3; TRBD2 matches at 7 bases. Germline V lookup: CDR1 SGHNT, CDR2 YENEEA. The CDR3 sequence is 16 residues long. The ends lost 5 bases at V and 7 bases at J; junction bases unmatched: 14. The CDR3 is CASSPGVGRESNEQFF. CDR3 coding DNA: TGTGCCAGCAGCCCCGGGGTAGGGCGGGAGTCGAATGAGCAGTTCTTC.

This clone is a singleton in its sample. CDR3 bases: TGCGCCAGCAGCTTGGAGGGGGACAGGGGAAATTCACCCCTCCACTTT. Protein sequence: CASSLEGDRGNSPLHF. The chain joins TRBV5-1 to TRBJ1-6; 10 positions agree with TRBD1. The ends lost 0 bases at V and 7 bases at J; junction bases unmatched: 4. This CDR3 region has 16 residues. The germline CDR1 and CDR2 sequences are SGHRS and YFSETQ.

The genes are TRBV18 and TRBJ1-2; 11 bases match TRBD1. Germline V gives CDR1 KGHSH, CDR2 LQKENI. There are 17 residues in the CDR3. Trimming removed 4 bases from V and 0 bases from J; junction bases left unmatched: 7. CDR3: CASSLRTGGFSNYGYTF. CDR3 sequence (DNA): TGTGCCAGCTCACTACGGACAGGGGGCTTTTCTAACTATGGCTACACCTTC.

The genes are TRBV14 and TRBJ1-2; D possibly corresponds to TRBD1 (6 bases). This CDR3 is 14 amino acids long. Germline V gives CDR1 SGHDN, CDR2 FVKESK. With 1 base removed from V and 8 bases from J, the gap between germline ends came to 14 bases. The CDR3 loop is CASSQGRGSLGYTF. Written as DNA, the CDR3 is TGTGCCAGCAGCCAAGGCAGGGGAAGTTTAGGCTACACCTTC.

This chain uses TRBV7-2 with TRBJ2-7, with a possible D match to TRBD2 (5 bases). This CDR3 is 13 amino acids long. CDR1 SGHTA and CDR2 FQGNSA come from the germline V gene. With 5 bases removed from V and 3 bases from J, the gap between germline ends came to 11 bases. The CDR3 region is CASSADWNYEQYF. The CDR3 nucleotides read TGTGCCAGCAGCGCGGACTGGAACTACGAGCAGTACTTC.

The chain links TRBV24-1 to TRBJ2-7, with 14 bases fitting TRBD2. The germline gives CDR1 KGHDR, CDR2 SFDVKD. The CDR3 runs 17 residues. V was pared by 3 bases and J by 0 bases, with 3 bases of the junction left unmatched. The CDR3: CATSDMTSGRASYEQYF. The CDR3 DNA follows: TGTGCCACCAGTGATATGACTAGCGGGAGGGCCTCCTACGAGCAGTACTTC.

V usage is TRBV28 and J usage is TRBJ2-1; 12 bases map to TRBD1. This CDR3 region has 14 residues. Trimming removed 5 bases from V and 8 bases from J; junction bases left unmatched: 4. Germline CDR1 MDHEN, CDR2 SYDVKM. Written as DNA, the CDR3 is TGTGCCAGCAGTCCGGGACAGGGGGCCTATGAGCAGTTCTTC. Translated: CASSPGQGAYEQFF.

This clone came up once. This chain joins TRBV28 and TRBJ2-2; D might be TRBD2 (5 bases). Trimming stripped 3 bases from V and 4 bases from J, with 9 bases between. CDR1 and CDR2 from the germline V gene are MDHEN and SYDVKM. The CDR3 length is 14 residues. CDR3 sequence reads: CASSFRAGTGELFF. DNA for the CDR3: TGTGCCAGCAGTTTTAGGGCGGGCACCGGGGAGCTGTTTTTT. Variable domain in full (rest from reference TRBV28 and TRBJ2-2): DVKVTQSSRYLVKRTGEKVFLECVQDMDHENMFWYRQDPGLGLRLIYFSYDVKMKEKGDIPEGYSVSREKKERFSLILESASTNQTSMYLCASSFRAGTGELFFGEGSRLTVL.

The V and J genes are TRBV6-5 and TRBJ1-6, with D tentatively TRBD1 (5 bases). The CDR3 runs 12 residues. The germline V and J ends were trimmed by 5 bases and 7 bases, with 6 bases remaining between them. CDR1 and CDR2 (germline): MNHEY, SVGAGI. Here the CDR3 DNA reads TGTGCCAGCAGTAGACAGAATTCACCCCTCCACTTT. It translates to CASSRQNSPLHF.

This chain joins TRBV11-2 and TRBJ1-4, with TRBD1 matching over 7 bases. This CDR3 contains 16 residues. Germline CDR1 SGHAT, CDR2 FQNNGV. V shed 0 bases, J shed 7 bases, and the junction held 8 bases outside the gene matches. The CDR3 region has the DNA TGTGCCAGCAGCTTAGATAAGTCAGGGGGGACTGAAAAACTGTTTTTT. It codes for CASSLDKSGGTEKLFF. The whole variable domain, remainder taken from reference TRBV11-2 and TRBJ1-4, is EAGVAQSPRYKIIEKRQSVAFWCNPISGHATLYWYQQILGQGPKLLIQFQNNGVVDDSQLPKDRFSAERLKGVDSTLKIQPAKLEDSAVYLCASSLDKSGGTEKLFFGSGTQLSVL.

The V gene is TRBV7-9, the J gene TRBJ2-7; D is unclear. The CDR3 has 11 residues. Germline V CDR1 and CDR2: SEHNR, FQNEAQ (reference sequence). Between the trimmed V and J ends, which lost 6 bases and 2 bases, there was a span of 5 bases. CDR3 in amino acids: CASSYTYEQYF. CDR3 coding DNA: TGTGCCAGCAGTTATACCTACGAGCAGTACTTC. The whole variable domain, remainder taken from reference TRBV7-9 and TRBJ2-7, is DTGVSQNPRHKITKRGQNVTFRCDPISEHNRLYWYRQTLGQGPEFLTYFQNEAQLEKSRLLSDRFSAERPKGSFSTLEIQRTEQGDSAMYLCASSYTYEQYFGPGTRLTVT.

CDR3 sequence (DNA): TGCGCCAGCAGTCAATCTCCGGCCAGGGAATACCACGAGCAGTACTTC. Amino acids: CASSQSPAREYHEQYF. The gene calls are TRBV23-1 and TRBJ2-7; possibly TRBD1 for D (5 bases). TRBV23-1 is reported as an ORF; its role is uncertain. Trimming pared 0 bases from V and 5 bases from J, leaving 17 bases between. This CDR3 comprises 16 residues.

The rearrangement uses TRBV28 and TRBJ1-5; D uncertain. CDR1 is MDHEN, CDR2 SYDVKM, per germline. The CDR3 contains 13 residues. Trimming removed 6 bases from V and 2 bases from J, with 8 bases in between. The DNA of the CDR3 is TGTGCCAGCAGACAGACCGGCAATCAGCCCCAGCATTTT. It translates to CASRQTGNQPQHF.

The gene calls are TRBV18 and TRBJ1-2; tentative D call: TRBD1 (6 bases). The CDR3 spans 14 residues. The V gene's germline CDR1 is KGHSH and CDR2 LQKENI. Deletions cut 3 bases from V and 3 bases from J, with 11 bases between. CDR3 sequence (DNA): TGTGCCAGCTCACCGGGACACGCGGACTATGGCTACACCTTC. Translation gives CASSPGHADYGYTF.

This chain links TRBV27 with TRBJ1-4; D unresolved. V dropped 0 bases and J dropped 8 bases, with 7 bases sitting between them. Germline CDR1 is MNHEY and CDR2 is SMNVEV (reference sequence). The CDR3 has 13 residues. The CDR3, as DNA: TGTGCCAGCAGTTTATCGGTCGGGGAAAAACTGTTTTTT. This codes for CASSLSVGEKLFF.

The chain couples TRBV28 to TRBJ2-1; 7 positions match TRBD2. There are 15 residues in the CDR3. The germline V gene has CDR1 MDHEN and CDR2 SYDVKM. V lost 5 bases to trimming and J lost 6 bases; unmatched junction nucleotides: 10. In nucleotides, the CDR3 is TGTGCCAGCAGTACCTCGGGACTACAGGCCAATGAGCAGTTCTTC. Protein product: CASSTSGLQANEQFF.

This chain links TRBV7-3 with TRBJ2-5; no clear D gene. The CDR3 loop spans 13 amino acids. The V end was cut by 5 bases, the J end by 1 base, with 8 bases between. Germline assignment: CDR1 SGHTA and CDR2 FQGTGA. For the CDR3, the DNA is TGTGCCAGCAGCCCGACGGGCCAAGAGACCCAGTACTTC. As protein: CASSPTGQETQYF.

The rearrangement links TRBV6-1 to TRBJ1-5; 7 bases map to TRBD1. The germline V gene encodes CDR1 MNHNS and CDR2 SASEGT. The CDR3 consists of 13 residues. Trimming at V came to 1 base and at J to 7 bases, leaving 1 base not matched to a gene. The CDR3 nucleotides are TGTGCCAGCAGTGAAGAGGGGGCACAGCCCCAGCATTTT. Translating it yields CASSEEGAQPQHF.

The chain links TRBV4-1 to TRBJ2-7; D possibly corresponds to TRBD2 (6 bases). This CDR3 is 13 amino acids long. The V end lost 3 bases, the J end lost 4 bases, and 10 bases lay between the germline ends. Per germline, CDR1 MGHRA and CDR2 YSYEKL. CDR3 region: CASSQLRGYEQYF. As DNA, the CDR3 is TGCGCCAGCAGCCAGTTACGGGGGTACGAGCAGTACTTC.

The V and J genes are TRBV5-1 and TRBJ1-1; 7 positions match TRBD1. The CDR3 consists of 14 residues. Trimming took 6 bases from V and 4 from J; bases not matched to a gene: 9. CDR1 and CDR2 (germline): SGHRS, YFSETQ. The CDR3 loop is CASTSGTDPTEAFF. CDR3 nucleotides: TGCGCCAGCACCTCCGGGACAGACCCCACTGAAGCTTTCTTT.

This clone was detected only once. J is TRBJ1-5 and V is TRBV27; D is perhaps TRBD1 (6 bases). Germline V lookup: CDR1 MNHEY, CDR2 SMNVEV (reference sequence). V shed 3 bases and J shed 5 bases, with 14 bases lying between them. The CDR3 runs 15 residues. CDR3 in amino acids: CASSFAEDRDQPQHF. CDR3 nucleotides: TGTGCCAGCAGTTTCGCGGAGGACAGAGATCAGCCCCAGCATTTT.

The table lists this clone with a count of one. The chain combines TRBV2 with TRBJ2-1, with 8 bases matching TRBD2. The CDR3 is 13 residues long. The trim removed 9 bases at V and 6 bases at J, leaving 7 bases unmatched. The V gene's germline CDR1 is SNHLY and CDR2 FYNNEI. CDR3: CASRGTRPNEQFF. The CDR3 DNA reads TGTGCCAGTCGCGGGACTAGACCCAATGAGCAGTTCTTC.